The present T cell receptor beta chain was sequenced within a study of OX40 agonist ivuxolimab in advanced cancers. Libraries were prepared by immunoSEQ multiplex PCR; TCRdb keeps only in-frame clonotypes and omits some of them. The profile covers under 95,000 clones, with more than 75% appearing a single time and 5.5% to 8% taken by the ten largest. V lost 10 bases, J lost 4 bases, and 14 bases lay in between. This CDR3 contains 13 residues. The V gene's germline CDR1 is LNHDA and CDR2 SQIVND (reference sequence). This sequence joins TRBV19 and TRBJ2-4; no firm D call. This sequence was found in an adult with an advanced solid tumor such as melanoma, head and neck, liver or kidney cancer. Material: CD4+ or CD8+ T cells sorted from blood, obtained in a trial of the OX40 agonist ivuxolimab. The CDR3 DNA follows: TGTGCCACGGCGACGTCCGGTAAAAACATTCAGTACTTC. It translates to CATATSGKNIQYF.